This T cell receptor (beta chain) was documented in a study of blood T cell repertoires in COVID-19. Generated by immunoSEQ multiplex PCR, the TCRdb table keeps only in-frame clones and is missing some. The table shows approximately 150,000 clones, with around 87% occurring only once. The sample was PBMCs or T cells enriched from blood (not recorded which). This clonotype was sampled from a man between 60 and 75 years old who had recovered from COVID-19.

The CDR3 region is CASSLTSGVYNEQFF. The CDR3 DNA is TGTGCCAGCAGCTTAACTAGCGGGGTCTACAATGAGCAGTTCTTC. The chain carries TRBV7-3 and TRBJ2-1; TRBD2 matches at 8 bases. Germline loops: CDR1 SGHTA, CDR2 FQGTGA. This CDR3 contains 15 residues. J was trimmed by 3 bases and V by 0 bases; bases with no gene match: 1.